This passage covers 27 T cell receptor beta chains from one sample sequenced in a study of glioma-infiltrating T cells after dendritic cell vaccination. The sample's time point: after dendritic cell vaccination, including at tumor progression/relapse. Data came from immunoSEQ multiplex PCR; TCRdb stores just in-frame clones and leaves some out. The table includes 20,000 to 30,000 clones, about nine tenths detected once. The specimen comprised blood, sampled after dendritic cell vaccination. These receptor sequences come from a human donor with glioblastoma.

The chain links TRBV19 to TRBJ2-1, with a tentative D call TRBD2 (6 bases). The CDR3 has 14 residues. Germline V lookup: CDR1 LNHDA, CDR2 SQIVND (reference sequence). V lost 4 bases and J lost 6, with 13 bases in between. CDR3 in amino acids: CASSRASVGNEQFF. The CDR3, as DNA: TGTGCCAGTAGTAGGGCTAGCGTCGGCAATGAGCAGTTCTTC.

The chain links TRBV29-1 to TRBJ1-2, with 8 bases fitting TRBD1. CDR1 is SQVTM and CDR2 is ANQGSEA in the germline V gene. The CDR3 has 11 residues. V shed 7 bases, J shed 6 bases, and the junction held 4 bases outside the gene matches. CDR3: CSATGDNGYTF. DNA of the CDR3: TGCAGCGCGACAGGGGATAATGGCTACACCTTC.

The rearrangement joins TRBV4-2 to TRBJ2-5; 10 nucleotides line up with TRBD2. The junction had 2 bases not matched to a gene; V was cut back by 1 base and J by 0 bases. CDR3 length: 16 amino acids. Germline V gene data show CDR1 as LGHNA and CDR2 as YNFKEQ. In DNA form, the CDR3 reads TGTGCCAGCAGCCAAGGGACTAGCGGAAACCAAGAGACCCAGTACTTC. It specifies CASSQGTSGNQETQYF.

A remark on this clone: The sample has other DNA sequences that encode this CDR3 too. The chain uses TRBV6-1 and TRBJ1-6; D is perhaps TRBD1 (6 bases). The germline V gene has CDR1 MNHNS and CDR2 SASEGT. V gave up 8 bases and J gave up 6 bases, with 14 bases separating them. This CDR3 is built from 14 residues. The CDR3 sequence: CASVPGVVNSPLHF. The CDR3 nucleotides are TGTGCCAGCGTCCCAGGGGTGGTTAATTCACCCCTCCACTTT.

The genes are TRBV30 and TRBJ2-2; TRBD1 is a possible D gene (5 bases). Trimming left V 0 bases short and J 5 bases short, with 10 bases between. The CDR3 extends over 14 amino acids. Germline values: CDR1 GTSNPN, CDR2 SVGIG (reference sequence). CDR3 residues: CAWSVLHRTGELFF. Here the CDR3 DNA reads TGTGCCTGGAGTGTACTGCACAGGACCGGGGAGCTGTTTTTT.

This clone has just a few counts. This chain joins TRBV6-1 and TRBJ2-7; D may be TRBD1 (5 bases). CDR1 MNHNS and CDR2 SASEGT come from the germline V gene. This CDR3 contains 13 residues. Trimming removed 0 bases from V and 3 bases from J, with 6 bases in between. The chain's CDR3 is CASSEAGVYEQYF. Here the CDR3 DNA reads TGTGCCAGCAGTGAAGCAGGGGTCTACGAGCAGTACTTC.

This clone was seen more than once but under ten times. The identical CDR3 is also encoded by other nucleotide sequences in the sample. The chain couples TRBV5-1 to TRBJ2-7, with 7 positions matching TRBD1. The CDR3 sequence is 16 residues long. The V and J ends lost 0 bases and 1 base, in that order; junction bases with no gene match: 7. CDR1 and CDR2 from the germline V gene are SGHRS and YFSETQ. This CDR3 reads CASSLGGTAISYEQYF. For the CDR3, the DNA is TGCGCCAGCAGCTTGGGGGGGACAGCAATTTCCTACGAGCAGTACTTC.

The chain uses TRBV2 and TRBJ2-3; weak D call: TRBD1 (5 bases). Trimming left V 6 bases short and J 0 bases short, with 13 bases between. There are 15 residues in the CDR3. CDR1 and CDR2 from the germline V gene are SNHLY and FYNNEI. CDR3 sequence: CASSMTEPSTDTQYF. In DNA, the CDR3 is TGTGCCAGCAGCATGACAGAACCTAGCACAGATACGCAGTATTTT.

The CDR3 nucleotides read TGTGCCAGCAGTTACTTCGGGGGGCAGAATGAGCAGTTCTTC. Encoded protein: CASSYFGGQNEQFF. This chain connects TRBV6-5 to TRBJ2-1; a weak D match, TRBD2 (7 bases). The CDR3 is made up of 14 amino acids. Between the trimmed V and J ends, which lost 1 base and 7 bases, there was a span of 11 bases. CDR1 is MNHEY, CDR2 SVGAGI, per germline.

The count of this clone is one. The chain couples TRBV2 to TRBJ2-2; D may be TRBD1 (6 bases). The CDR3 is 14 residues long. Per germline, CDR1 SNHLY and CDR2 FYNNEI. V was pared by 7 bases and J by 0 bases, with 9 bases between. This chain's CDR3 is CASKYRANTGELFF. CDR3 nucleotide sequence: TGTGCCAGCAAGTACAGGGCGAACACCGGGGAGCTGTTTTTT.

This chain uses TRBV18 with TRBJ2-5, with a weak D call TRBD2 (5 bases). V was trimmed by 1 base and J by 2 bases, leaving 5 bases between them. This CDR3 is 13 amino acids long. Germline CDR1 KGHSH, CDR2 LQKENI. In DNA form, the CDR3 reads TGTGCCAGCTCACCACGCGGGCAAGAGACCCAGTACTTC. Its translation: CASSPRGQETQYF.

The CDR3 loop reads CASSYGGAARLYF. The CDR3 region has the DNA TGTGCCAGCAGTTACGGGGGGGCCGCCCGACTGTACTTC. This chain links TRBV6-5 with TRBJ2-7; tentatively, D is TRBD2 (7 bases). CDR1 and CDR2 from the germline V gene are MNHEY and SVGAGI. The V and J ends lost 2 bases and 12 bases respectively, with 17 bases between them. This CDR3 region has 13 residues.

The rearrangement links TRBV9 to TRBJ2-3, with D tentatively TRBD2 (5 bases). The germline CDR1 and CDR2 sequences are SGDLS and YYNGEE. The CDR3 spans 13 residues. V shed 0 bases and J shed 6 bases, with 8 bases lying between them. The CDR3 here is CASSVAWEDTQYF. The DNA of the CDR3 is TGTGCCAGCAGCGTAGCTTGGGAGGATACGCAGTATTTT.

V usage is TRBV25-1 and J usage is TRBJ2-1; D possibly corresponds to TRBD2 (5 bases). CDR1 and CDR2 from the germline V gene are MGHDK and SYGVNS. V was cut by 5 bases and J by 0 bases, with 11 bases left in between. The length of the CDR3 is 15 residues. CDR3 sequence: CASSQRDSSYNEQFF. CDR3 bases: TGTGCCAGCAGTCAACGGGATTCCTCCTACAATGAGCAGTTCTTC.

The chain joins TRBV11-2 to TRBJ2-1; TRBD2 agrees at 8 bases. V trimming: 5 bases; J trimming: 7 bases; junction bases outside the gene matches: 10. The CDR3 loop spans 15 amino acids. From germline, CDR1 is SGHAT and CDR2 FQNNGV. For the CDR3, the DNA is TGTGCCAGCAGCCGACTCGGGGGGGCAAGGAATGAGCAGTTCTTC. Amino acid sequence: CASSRLGGARNEQFF. Drawing the rest from reference TRBV11-2 and TRBJ2-1, the complete variable domain is EAGVAQSPRYKIIEKRQSVAFWCNPISGHATLYWYQQILGQGPKLLIQFQNNGVVDDSQLPKDRFSAERLKGVDSTLKIQPAKLEDSAVYLCASSRLGGARNEQFFGPGTRLTVL.

The genes are TRBV11-2 and TRBJ2-5; the D gene is possibly TRBD1 (6 bases). TRBJ2-7 explains the end of the DNA better; the J call may be wrong. Germline CDR1 is SGHAT and CDR2 is FQNNGV. This CDR3 is 14 amino acids long. As DNA, the CDR3 is TGTGCCAGCAGCTTAGTACAGGGCTCCTACGAGCAGTACTTC. Translated, it gives CASSLVQGSYEQYF.

This clone was seen just once. The CDR3 nucleotides are TGTGCCAGCAGCCGAGGACAGGGGTACCAAGAGACCCAGTACTTC. It translates to CASSRGQGYQETQYF. The chain couples TRBV5-4 to TRBJ2-5, with 9 positions matching TRBD1. After removal of 4 bases from V and 0 bases from J, the junction contained 4 bases not matched to a gene. The germline V gene has CDR1 SGHNT and CDR2 YYREEE (reference sequence). The CDR3 consists of 15 residues.

A few counts support this clone. The chain combines TRBV5-1 with TRBJ2-3; D is undetermined. The length of the CDR3 is 15 residues. V gave up 0 bases and J gave up 1 base, with 9 bases separating them. CDR1 SGHRS and CDR2 YFSETQ come from the germline V gene. CDR3 region: CASSLDRVGTDTQYF. CDR3 bases: TGCGCCAGCAGCTTGGACCGGGTAGGCACAGATACGCAGTATTTT.

The chain couples TRBV7-2 to TRBJ2-7, with D possibly being TRBD1 (5 bases). Germline CDR1 and CDR2: SGHTA and FQGNSA. Trimming shortened V by 5 bases and J by 2 bases, and 13 bases separated the two germline ends. The CDR3 is 14 residues long. The CDR3 spells CASSPSSGTYEQYF. CDR3 DNA: TGTGCCAGCAGCCCATCTTCAGGGACCTACGAGCAGTACTTC.

For this clone: The same CDR3 arises from other DNA sequences in this sample as well. The chain carries TRBV6-5 and TRBJ2-5; 8 positions agree with TRBD2. V trimming: 0 bases; J trimming: 5 bases; junction bases outside the gene matches: 5. This CDR3 has 15 amino acids. The V gene's germline CDR1 is MNHEY and CDR2 SVGAGI. The CDR3: CASSYSSGGGETQYF. The CDR3 DNA is TGTGCCAGCAGTTACTCGAGCGGGGGAGGGGAGACCCAGTACTTC.

This clone has just a few counts. The chain's CDR3 is CASSLDGTRLGETQYF. The CDR3 nucleotides are TGTGCCAGCAGCTTAGACGGGACTAGATTGGGGGAGACCCAGTACTTC. This rearrangement joins TRBV7-9 to TRBJ2-5; 8 bases map to TRBD2. V was pared by 1 base and J by 5 bases, with 9 bases of the junction left unmatched. Germline V gives CDR1 SEHNR, CDR2 FQNEAQ (reference sequence). The CDR3 covers 16 residues.

The V gene is TRBV10-3, the J gene TRBJ2-2, with 10 bases matching TRBD2. V shed 4 bases, J shed 5 bases, and the junction held 4 bases outside the gene matches. CDR3 length equals 15 residues. The germline CDR1 and CDR2 sequences are ENHRY and SYGVKD. The CDR3 is CAISGAGGPTGELFF. CDR3 bases: TGTGCCATCAGTGGAGCGGGGGGGCCTACCGGGGAGCTGTTTTTT.

CDR3 region: CASSTGQGFREQFF. The CDR3 coding sequence is TGTGCCAGCAGTACCGGACAGGGTTTCAGGGAGCAGTTCTTC. The V and J genes are TRBV6-1 and TRBJ2-1; 8 nucleotides match TRBD1. Germline V gene sequence: CDR1 MNHNS, CDR2 SASEGT. This CDR3 contains 14 residues. V dropped 5 bases and J dropped 10; count of bases not matched to a gene: 10.

The chain carries TRBV5-6 and TRBJ2-3; 10 bases map to TRBD1. CDR1 is SGHDT, CDR2 YYEEEE, per germline. J gave up 2 bases and V 0 bases, and 3 bases lay outside the gene matches. The CDR3 runs 16 residues. Here the CDR3 DNA reads TGTGCCAGCAGCTTGGGGACAGGGGGGTACACAGATACGCAGTATTTT. Amino acids: CASSLGTGGYTDTQYF.

This chain links TRBV6-5 with TRBJ2-5, with D possibly matching TRBD2 (5 bases). Germline lookup yields CDR1 MNHEY and CDR2 SVGAGI. The V and J ends lost 3 bases and 7 bases respectively, with 12 bases between them. This CDR3 comprises 13 residues. Written as DNA, the CDR3 is TGTGCCAGCAGTTATTCCTCGAGCGGGACCCAGTACTTC. It specifies CASSYSSSGTQYF.

The CDR3 DNA is TGTGCCAGCAGCTTACTATCCACCGATGAGCAGTTCTTC. This translates into CASSLLSTDEQFF. The rearrangement uses TRBV7-2 and TRBJ2-1; D gene unclear. V was shortened by 2 bases and J by 8 bases, with 10 bases between the two germline ends. CDR1 is SGHTA and CDR2 is FQGNSA in the germline V gene. The length of the CDR3 is 13 residues.

The CDR3 DNA follows: TGTGCCAGCAGTGTACAGGGGGTAAGGGAGACCCAGTACTTC. Translated: CASSVQGVRETQYF. The chain uses TRBV2 and TRBJ2-5; 8 positions agree with TRBD1. This CDR3 spans 14 amino acids. Trimming took 4 bases from V and 5 from J; bases not matched to a gene: 6. Germline V gene sequence: CDR1 SNHLY, CDR2 FYNNEI.